One sample yielded the 15 T cell receptor beta chains listed below, sequenced in a study of blood T cell repertoires in COVID-19. Profiling relied on immunoSEQ multiplex PCR, and the TCRdb table lists in-frame clones only, not all of them. Of around 170,000 clones in the sample, around 83% were seen once. Sequencing used peripheral blood. The receptors here all came from a woman in her 30s with active or convalescent COVID-19.

The chain combines TRBV4-2 with TRBJ2-1; 10 positions agree with TRBD2. Trimming at V came to 3 bases and at J to 8 bases, leaving 10 bases not matched to a gene. This CDR3 region has 16 residues. Germline lookup yields CDR1 LGHNA and CDR2 YNFKEQ. The CDR3 is CASSQTAGGRSDEQFF. The CDR3 DNA reads TGTGCCAGCAGCCAGACAGCGGGGGGGCGTTCGGATGAGCAGTTCTTC.

The V and J genes are TRBV19 and TRBJ1-5; possibly TRBD1 for D (5 bases). Germline V gives CDR1 LNHDA, CDR2 SQIVND (reference sequence). V lost 3 bases to trimming and J lost 4 bases, with 16 bases between them. The CDR3 extends over 16 amino acids. CDR3 bases: TGTGCCAGTAGTATTTGGCGGGGCCAGGTAAATCAGCCCCAGCATTTT. Translated, it gives CASSIWRGQVNQPQHF.

This clone was observed once. The chain employs TRBV11-2 and TRBJ2-7, with TRBD2 identical over 13 bases. The V segment lost 2 bases and the J segment 9 bases; nucleotides outside the gene matches: 1. This CDR3 has 13 residues. Germline V gene data show CDR1 as SGHAT and CDR2 as FQNNGV. CDR3 bases: TGTGCCAGCAGCTTACGACTAGCGGGAGGGCAGTACTTC. Its translation is CASSLRLAGGQYF.

This sequence joins TRBV11-2 and TRBJ2-3; 8 positions match TRBD1. Trimming took 2 bases from V and 2 from J; bases not matched to a gene: 6. The CDR3 length is 16 residues. CDR1 is SGHAT and CDR2 is FQNNGV in the germline V gene. Here the CDR3 reads CASSLTGQGSTDTQYF. CDR3 nucleotide sequence: TGTGCCAGCAGCTTAACAGGACAGGGTTCCACAGATACGCAGTATTTT.

Here the CDR3 reads CSVGTGDQPQHF. The CDR3 DNA sequence: TGCAGCGTCGGGACAGGGGATCAGCCCCAGCATTTT. The genes are TRBV29-1 and TRBJ1-5, with 10 bases lining up with TRBD1. Unmatched junction bases numbered 1, after V lost 6 bases and J lost 5 bases. Germline CDR1 and CDR2: SQVTM and ANQGSEA. This CDR3 has 12 amino acids.

The genes are TRBV13 and TRBJ1-2, with D perhaps matching TRBD1 (6 bases). The germline CDR1 and CDR2 sequences are PRHDT and FYEKMQ (reference sequence). V was clipped by 2 bases and J by 2 bases, with 18 bases between them. The CDR3 has 17 residues. CDR3 loop: CASSLRGGQGHNYGYTF. The CDR3 DNA sequence: TGTGCCAGCAGCTTAAGGGGGGGCCAGGGTCACAACTATGGCTACACCTTC.

The V gene is TRBV4-1, the J gene TRBJ2-4, with a weak D call TRBD1 (5 bases). V was pared by 2 bases and J by 3 bases, with 14 bases between. This CDR3 region has 16 residues. Germline assignment: CDR1 MGHRA and CDR2 YSYEKL. CDR3 bases: TGCGCCAGCAGCCAACCCCGGCAGGGAAGCAAAAACATTCAGTACTTC. It encodes CASSQPRQGSKNIQYF.

V is TRBV6-1 and J is TRBJ1-1; no clear D. There are 14 residues in the CDR3. Germline lookup yields CDR1 MNHNS and CDR2 SASEGT. Trimming left V 1 base short and J 14 bases short, with 20 bases between. The CDR3 protein is CASSEGVQLRFRFF. The CDR3 DNA sequence: TGTGCCAGCAGTGAAGGGGTCCAACTCAGGTTTAGGTTCTTT.

This clone was picked up one time. The chain uses TRBV5-1 and TRBJ2-5, with 8 bases identical to TRBD1. V shed 2 bases, J shed 4 bases, and the junction held 7 bases outside the gene matches. CDR3 length: 15 residues. The germline V gene has CDR1 SGHRS and CDR2 YFSETQ. CDR3 in amino acids: CASSLWGTGGETQYF. DNA of the CDR3: TGCGCCAGCAGCTTATGGGGCACAGGGGGAGAGACCCAGTACTTC.

The rearrangement uses TRBV7-6 and TRBJ2-7, with D possibly being TRBD1 (6 bases). V was pared by 2 bases and J by 3 bases, with 11 bases between. This CDR3 region has 14 residues. In germline, CDR1 is SGHVS, CDR2 FNYEAQ. The chain's CDR3 is CASSLMGHVYEQYF. The CDR3 coding sequence is TGTGCCAGCAGCTTAATGGGACACGTCTACGAGCAGTACTTC.

The J gene is TRBJ2-1, the V gene TRBV2; possible D gene TRBD2, 6 bases. Trimming stripped 5 bases from V and 9 bases from J, with 8 bases between. The CDR3 spans 11 residues. Germline V lookup: CDR1 SNHLY, CDR2 FYNNEI. For the CDR3, the DNA is TGTGCCAGCAGTCGGGACTTTGAGCAGTTCTTC. Translated: CASSRDFEQFF.

The chain links TRBV11-2 to TRBJ2-1; 10 bases map to TRBD2. Per the germline V gene, CDR1 is SGHAT and CDR2 is FQNNGV. V shed 3 bases and J 1 base; nucleotides not matched to a gene: 9. The CDR3 covers 18 residues. The CDR3 bases are TGTGCCAGCAGCTTTCTTTTAGCGGGAGGTAGGTCCTACAATGAGCAGTTCTTC. This sequence encodes CASSFLLAGGRSYNEQFF.

V usage is TRBV11-2 and J usage is TRBJ2-2; TRBD2 is a possible D gene (6 bases). CDR3 length equals 15 residues. Looked up from germline, CDR1 is SGHAT and CDR2 is FQNNGV. Trimming took off 6 bases at V and 2 bases at J, with 13 bases between the two ends. The CDR3 protein is CASRTGGTNTGELFF. DNA for the CDR3: TGTGCCAGCAGGACTGGGGGGACCAACACCGGGGAGCTGTTTTTT.

The chain couples TRBV11-2 to TRBJ2-7, with a tentative D call TRBD1 (5 bases). CDR1 and CDR2 from the germline V gene are SGHAT and FQNNGV. The V end was cut by 2 bases, the J end by 6 bases, with 17 bases between. The CDR3 extends over 15 amino acids. The CDR3 loop reads CASSLHDLFTGEQYF. The CDR3 nucleotides are TGTGCCAGCAGCTTACATGATCTGTTCACAGGCGAGCAGTACTTC.

This clone turned up a few times. The rearrangement links TRBV7-9 to TRBJ1-2; D may be TRBD1 (6 bases). V was cut by 5 bases and J by 4 bases, with 11 bases left in between. CDR1 and CDR2 (germline): SEHNR, FQNEAQ (reference sequence). The CDR3 is 13 amino acids. Here the CDR3 reads CASSQGQSYGYTF. The CDR3 DNA follows: TGTGCCAGCAGCCAGGGACAAAGCTATGGCTACACCTTC.